Each of the 21 T cell receptor beta chains below was sequenced from the same sample in a study of T cell responses to AZD1222 COVID-19 vaccine. Method: immunoSEQ multiplex PCR; TCRdb's copy keeps in-frame clones and lacks some. The sample contains about 130,000 clones, roughly 93% of which appear only once. The specimen was peripheral blood, collected on day 0 of AZD1222 vaccination. The receptor source for this set is an adult in good health.

J is TRBJ1-2 and V is TRBV28; 8 bases are a match to TRBD1. The CDR3 is 15 residues long. CDR1 is MDHEN and CDR2 is SYDVKM in the germline V gene. V gave up 5 bases and J gave up 7 bases; unmatched junction bases: 12. CDR3 region: CASSPGQGPLSGYTF. The CDR3, as DNA: TGTGCCAGCAGTCCAGGACAGGGCCCACTGAGTGGCTACACCTTC.

This clone occurred once. This chain uses TRBV7-8 with TRBJ1-5; 8 nucleotides agree with TRBD1. The V segment lost 6 bases and the J segment 7 bases; nucleotides outside the gene matches: 11. The CDR3 is made up of 15 amino acids. From germline, CDR1 is SGHVS and CDR2 FQNEAQ. The CDR3 region has the DNA TGTGCCAGCAGTTTCGGACAGGGCCAAGGCCAGCCCCAGCATTTT. It specifies CASSFGQGQGQPQHF.

The gene calls are TRBV7-9 and TRBJ2-3; a weak D match, TRBD2 (6 bases). V lost 1 base, J lost 3 bases, and 11 bases lay in between. The CDR3 spans 15 residues. Germline CDR1 SEHNR, CDR2 FQNEAQ (reference sequence). This chain's CDR3 is CASSLGRVRTDTQYF. The CDR3 DNA follows: TGTGCCAGCAGCTTAGGGAGGGTGCGGACAGATACGCAGTATTTT.

This CDR3 reads CASSEGDGYTF. Written as DNA, the CDR3 is TGTGCCAGCAGTGAAGGGGATGGCTACACCTTC. The chain is built from TRBV6-1 and TRBJ1-2; D not certain. CDR1 and CDR2 from the germline V gene are MNHNS and SASEGT. CDR3 length: 11 amino acids. Trimming left V 1 base short and J 6 bases short, with 3 bases between.

This chain links TRBV28 with TRBJ2-7; 7 positions match TRBD1. The junction had 7 bases not matched to a gene; V was cut back by 6 bases and J by 2 bases. The CDR3 loop spans 14 amino acids. CDR1 MDHEN and CDR2 SYDVKM come from the germline V gene. The CDR3 is CASSYETGTYEQYF. CDR3 nucleotide sequence: TGTGCCAGCAGCTATGAGACAGGGACCTACGAGCAGTACTTC.

This chain connects TRBV28 to TRBJ1-1; 10 nucleotides agree with TRBD1. This CDR3 is 16 amino acids long. Germline V gives CDR1 MDHEN, CDR2 SYDVKM. The V and J ends lost 7 bases and 0 bases, in that order; junction bases with no gene match: 8. The CDR3 is CASTDRGRRMNTEAFF. The CDR3 bases are TGTGCCAGCACAGACAGGGGGCGGAGGATGAACACTGAAGCTTTCTTT.

The chain links TRBV6-2 or TRBV6-3 to TRBJ1-3, with D perhaps matching TRBD1 (5 bases). The germline gives CDR1 MNHEY, CDR2 SVGEGT. The length of the CDR3 is 15 residues. Trimming pared 5 bases from V and 1 base from J, leaving 12 bases between. CDR3 region: CASSPYDRSGNTIYF. In DNA form, the CDR3 reads TGTGCCAGCAGTCCATATGACAGATCTGGAAACACCATATATTTT.

This sequence joins TRBV6-6 and TRBJ2-7; 12 positions agree with TRBD2. CDR1 is MNHNY and CDR2 is SVGAGI in the germline V gene (reference sequence). The V gene end was trimmed by 6 bases and the J gene end by 3 bases; junction bases not matched to a gene: 0. The CDR3 totals 13 residues. CDR3 in DNA: TGTGCCAGCAGACTAGCGGGAGGCTACGAGCAGTACTTC. It translates to CASRLAGGYEQYF.

The chain carries TRBV9 and TRBJ2-5; D unclear. The V gene lost 6 bases and the J gene lost 2 bases, with 17 bases spanning the gap. Germline V gene data show CDR1 as SGDLS and CDR2 as YYNGEE. This CDR3 comprises 15 residues. CDR3 sequence (DNA): TGTGCCAGCACAGTGGGCCCCGTGGGGCAAGAGACCCAGTACTTC. Translated: CASTVGPVGQETQYF. Using reference TRBV9 and TRBJ2-5 for the parts outside the CDR3, the full variable domain is DSGVTQTPKHLITATGQRVTLRCSPRSGDLSVYWYQQSLDQGLQFLIQYYNGEERAKGNILERFSAQQFPDLHSELNLSSLELGDSALYFCASTVGPVGQETQYFGPGTRLLVL.

The chain combines TRBV19 with TRBJ2-7; 9 nucleotides align to TRBD1. The CDR3 sequence is 15 residues long. Germline V gives CDR1 LNHDA, CDR2 SQIVND (reference sequence). Germline trimming cut 6 bases from V and 3 bases from J; bases unmatched to any gene: 9. The CDR3 sequence is CASRPSGTGNYEQYF. The CDR3 region has the DNA TGTGCCAGTAGACCCTCCGGGACAGGGAACTACGAGCAGTACTTC.

V and J are TRBV28 and TRBJ1-2; D ambiguous. Germline-derived CDR1 and CDR2 are MDHEN and SYDVKM. The length of the CDR3 is 12 residues. V was pared by 3 bases and J by 4 bases, with 6 bases between. CDR3 DNA: TGTGCCAGCAGTTTCGGTTTCTATGGCTACACCTTC. This translates into CASSFGFYGYTF.

The V gene is TRBV15, the J gene TRBJ2-1; D is possibly TRBD2 (5 bases). This CDR3 has 15 amino acids. CDR1 and CDR2 from the germline V gene are LNHNV and YYDKDF (reference sequence). Between the trimmed V and J ends, which lost 2 bases and 5 bases, there was a span of 13 bases. The CDR3 protein is CATSRRSVTHNEQFF. CDR3 DNA: TGTGCCACCAGCAGACGTAGCGTGACTCACAATGAGCAGTTCTTC.

The rearrangement joins TRBV27 to TRBJ2-1; 9 nucleotides line up with TRBD2. Germline lookup yields CDR1 MNHEY and CDR2 SMNVEV (reference sequence). With 7 bases clipped from V and 4 bases from J, the junction kept 5 bases outside the gene matches. The CDR3 loop spans 14 amino acids. The CDR3 DNA sequence: TGTGCCAGCACCAGGACTAGCGAGTACAATGAGCAGTTCTTC. It encodes CASTRTSEYNEQFF.

The V and J genes are TRBV7-8 and TRBJ1-5; no clear D. Deletions cut 0 bases from V and 4 bases from J, with 10 bases between. Germline CDR1 SGHVS, CDR2 FQNEAQ. CDR3 size: 15 residues. The chain's CDR3 is CASSLALSGNQPQHF. CDR3 DNA sequence: TGTGCCAGCAGCTTAGCGCTCAGTGGGAATCAGCCCCAGCATTTT.

J is TRBJ2-1 and V is TRBV12-5, with 9 positions matching TRBD2. Germline loops: CDR1 LGHNT, CDR2 FRNRAP. The CDR3 extends over 14 amino acids. The trim removed 4 bases at V and 9 bases at J, leaving 7 bases unmatched. The CDR3 here is CASGSSGGRGEQFF. CDR3 nucleotides: TGTGCTAGTGGTTCCTCGGGCGGGAGGGGTGAGCAGTTCTTC.

The V gene is TRBV28, the J gene TRBJ2-3, with D perhaps matching TRBD1 (6 bases). The CDR3 extends over 15 amino acids. The V end lost 6 bases, the J end lost 0 bases, and 13 bases lay between the germline ends. From germline, CDR1 is MDHEN and CDR2 SYDVKM. The CDR3 is CASSPPGVSTDTQYF. In nucleotides, the CDR3 is TGTGCCAGCAGCCCACCAGGGGTGAGCACAGATACGCAGTATTTT. Drawing the rest from reference TRBV28 and TRBJ2-3, the complete variable domain is DVKVTQSSRYLVKRTGEKVFLECVQDMDHENMFWYRQDPGLGLRLIYFSYDVKMKEKGDIPEGYSVSREKKERFSLILESASTNQTSMYLCASSPPGVSTDTQYFGPGTRLTVL.

The chain carries TRBV9 and TRBJ2-1; D is ambiguous. The CDR3 contains 12 residues. Trimming removed 0 bases from V and 5 bases from J, with 3 bases in between. CDR1 and CDR2 (germline): SGDLS, YYNGEE. CDR3 bases: TGTGCCAGCAGCGTAGAGAACAATGAGCAGTTCTTC. Its protein is CASSVENNEQFF.

This clone was recorded only once. The chain combines TRBV19 with TRBJ2-7; D remains unclear. CDR1 is LNHDA, CDR2 SQIVND, per germline (reference sequence). This CDR3 region has 12 residues. V was trimmed by 3 bases and J by 4 bases, leaving 7 bases between them. Here the CDR3 DNA reads TGTGCCAGTAGTATCGGTGCATACGAGCAGTACTTC. Its protein product is CASSIGAYEQYF.

The chain is built from TRBV25-1 and TRBJ2-3; D not resolved. CDR3 length equals 13 residues. Trimming removed 5 bases at V and 5 bases at J, with 11 bases between. In germline, CDR1 is MGHDK, CDR2 SYGVNS. In DNA form, the CDR3 reads TGTGCCAGCAGTCCAGGCAGCCTAGATACGCAGTATTTT. Its protein is CASSPGSLDTQYF.

V usage is TRBV12-3 or TRBV12-4 and J usage is TRBJ2-7; the D gene is possibly TRBD2 (6 bases). Trimming pared 8 bases from V and 2 bases from J, leaving 10 bases between. The CDR3 sequence is 12 residues long. The CDR3 nucleotides read TGTGCCAGCGGTAGCGGCACCTACGAGCAGTACTTC. This gives the protein CASGSGTYEQYF.

This chain connects TRBV28 to TRBJ2-7, with TRBD1 matching 7 bases. V gave up 3 bases and J gave up 3 bases; unmatched junction bases: 2. Germline CDR1 reads MDHEN; CDR2 reads SYDVKM. The length of the CDR3 is 13 residues. The CDR3 DNA reads TGTGCCAGCAGTTTGTCAGGGGGCTACGAGCAGTACTTC. Translation: CASSLSGGYEQYF.